These 29 T cell receptor beta chains came from one sample sequenced in a study of cytomegalovirus exposure and HLA in healthy donors. The PCR used 60 Vbeta and 13 Jbeta primers. Only in-frame clones appear in the TCRdb table, and some are missing; sequencing was by immunoSEQ multiplex PCR. The sample lists 150,000 to 200,000 clones; 82% were seen once. Sequenced: PBMCs. The receptors derive from a woman under 30 in good health and CMV-seronegative.

As DNA, the CDR3 is TGTGCCAGTCTCGACGCGGGGAGCTACGAGCAGTACTTC. This sequence encodes CASLDAGSYEQYF. The V gene is TRBV19, the J gene TRBJ2-7; perhaps TRBD2 as D (6 bases). V dropped 8 bases and J dropped 3 bases, with 14 bases sitting between them. Germline V gene sequence: CDR1 LNHDA, CDR2 SQIVND (reference sequence). There are 13 residues in the CDR3.

The V gene is TRBV15, the J gene TRBJ1-1; weak D call: TRBD1 (5 bases). This CDR3 spans 21 amino acids. V shed 5 bases and J shed 1 base, with 32 bases lying between them. CDR1 is LNHNV and CDR2 is YYDKDF in the germline V gene (reference sequence). The DNA for the CDR3 is TGTGCCACCAGCGGACAAAAGAGTAGGAGTCTAAGTCCAACTACGAACACTGAAGCTTTCTTT. Encoded protein: CATSGQKSRSLSPTTNTEAFF.

The gene calls are TRBV28 and TRBJ2-3; 8 bases are a match to TRBD2. CDR3 size: 13 residues. Germline V gene data show CDR1 as MDHEN and CDR2 as SYDVKM. CDR3 DNA sequence: TGTTCGAGCGGGAGCCCTAGCACAGATACGCAGTATTTT. Its translation is CSSGSPSTDTQYF.

V and J are TRBV5-8 and TRBJ2-5; possible D gene TRBD2, 5 bases. CDR1 and CDR2 (germline): SGHTS, YDEGEE. The CDR3 has 13 amino acids. V gave up 5 bases and J gave up 5 bases, with 13 bases separating them. CDR3 loop: CASSGPSRETQYF. CDR3 coding DNA: TGTGCCAGCAGTGGTCCTAGCCGGGAGACCCAGTACTTC.

V gene TRBV7-2 combines with J gene TRBJ2-2; 9 nucleotides line up with TRBD2. The CDR3 sequence is 17 residues long. Germline assignment: CDR1 SGHTA and CDR2 FQGNSA. V shed 2 bases and J 8 bases; nucleotides not matched to a gene: 12. The chain's CDR3 is CASSLRFERGEAGELFF. The CDR3 coding sequence is TGTGCCAGCAGCTTACGTTTTGAGCGGGGGGAAGCAGGGGAGCTGTTTTTT.

J is TRBJ2-1 and V is TRBV29-1, with D perhaps TRBD1 (5 bases). The CDR3 length is 13 residues. Trimming stripped 4 bases from V and 6 bases from J, with 13 bases between. Germline V gene sequence: CDR1 SQVTM, CDR2 ANQGSEA. Here the CDR3 reads CSVVAGIGNEQFF. The CDR3 nucleotides are TGCAGCGTTGTTGCAGGGATAGGCAATGAGCAGTTCTTC.

The chain combines TRBV5-1 with TRBJ1-1; possible D gene TRBD1, 6 bases. Per germline, CDR1 SGHRS and CDR2 YFSETQ. The CDR3 length is 16 residues. V was trimmed by 1 base and J by 1 base, leaving 14 bases between them. CDR3 sequence: CASSLRIQGWNTEAFF. CDR3 in DNA: TGCGCCAGCAGCTTGAGAATACAGGGTTGGAACACTGAAGCTTTCTTT.

This clone has just a few counts. The chain recombines TRBV6-1 with TRBJ2-1; D not certain. Germline V gives CDR1 MNHNS, CDR2 SASEGT. CDR3 length: 13 amino acids. The CDR3 here is CAVSGEQYNEQFF. CDR3 coding DNA: TGTGCTGTTTCTGGAGAGCAGTACAATGAGCAGTTCTTC.

The chain uses TRBV10-1 and TRBJ2-2; 9 bases fit TRBD1. CDR1 is WNHNN, CDR2 SYGVQD, per germline (reference sequence). Trimming took 5 bases from V and 3 from J; bases not matched to a gene: 10. The CDR3 sequence is 17 residues long. The CDR3: CASSWTAGTGYTGELFF. The CDR3 nucleotides are TGCGCCAGCAGTTGGACGGCCGGGACAGGGTACACCGGGGAGCTGTTTTTT.

V gene TRBV9 combines with J gene TRBJ2-6, with D unresolved. V was shortened by 0 bases and J by 7 bases, with 8 bases between the two germline ends. There are 14 residues in the CDR3. The germline V gene encodes CDR1 SGDLS and CDR2 YYNGEE. CDR3 protein: CASSVGGPANVLTF. CDR3 sequence (DNA): TGTGCCAGCAGCGTAGGCGGTCCCGCCAACGTCCTGACTTTC.

The V and J genes are TRBV30 and TRBJ2-2; 10 bases are shared with TRBD2. CDR1 and CDR2 from the germline V gene are GTSNPN and SVGIG (reference sequence). V lost 0 bases, J lost 3 bases, and 10 bases stayed unmatched. CDR3 length: 18 residues. CDR3 loop: CAWSVLGLAGVYTGELFF. The CDR3 region has the DNA TGTGCCTGGAGTGTATTGGGCCTAGCGGGAGTTTACACCGGGGAGCTGTTTTTT.

The chain joins TRBV25-1 to TRBJ2-5; D perhaps matches TRBD1 (6 bases). V lost 7 bases and J lost 1, with 10 bases in between. Germline CDR1 reads MGHDK; CDR2 reads SYGVNS. CDR3 length equals 13 residues. CDR3 region: CASNGQSQETQYF. The CDR3 bases are TGTGCCAGCAATGGACAGTCCCAAGAGACCCAGTACTTC.

This chain connects TRBV19 to TRBJ1-5; D is possibly TRBD1 (5 bases). The germline V and J ends were trimmed by 5 bases and 7 bases, with 18 bases remaining between them. The CDR3 contains 15 residues. In germline, CDR1 is LNHDA, CDR2 SQIVND (reference sequence). CDR3 DNA sequence: TGTGCCAGTAGTGAAATACCGGGGGTCAGGCAGCCCCAGCATTTT. Residues: CASSEIPGVRQPQHF.

The V gene is TRBV5-6, the J gene TRBJ2-7; TRBD1 matches at 8 bases. Germline V CDR1 and CDR2: SGHDT, YYEEEE. J lost 3 bases, V lost 2 bases, and 4 bases had no gene match. This CDR3 has 14 amino acids. The CDR3 DNA reads as TGTGCCAGCAGCTTAAAGACAGGGGTCTACGAGCAGTACTTC. Encoded protein: CASSLKTGVYEQYF.

This chain connects TRBV27 to TRBJ2-5, with D perhaps TRBD2 (6 bases). Trimming left V 7 bases short and J 4 bases short, with 13 bases between. The CDR3 is 13 residues long. Germline CDR1 is MNHEY and CDR2 is SMNVEV (reference sequence). CDR3 protein: CASTKDYLETQYF. The DNA of the CDR3 is TGTGCCAGCACAAAGGACTATCTAGAGACCCAGTACTTC.

The gene calls are TRBV6-1 and TRBJ2-7; D is possibly TRBD2 (7 bases). CDR1 is MNHNS, CDR2 SASEGT, per germline. V was cut by 2 bases and J by 3 bases, with 14 bases left in between. The CDR3 is made up of 15 amino acids. The DNA of the CDR3 is TGTGCCAGCAGTGAAATTGGGGGGGGCAGCTACGAGCAGTACTTC. Its translation: CASSEIGGGSYEQYF.

The chain employs TRBV28 and TRBJ2-5; 9 nucleotides agree with TRBD1. This CDR3 spans 19 amino acids. Trimming took 1 base from V and 5 from J; bases not matched to a gene: 17. Germline values: CDR1 MDHEN, CDR2 SYDVKM. The CDR3 region is CASSLYPGLKGQGEETQYF. Here the CDR3 DNA reads TGTGCCAGCAGTTTATATCCCGGGCTTAAGGGACAGGGAGAGGAGACCCAGTACTTC.

The chain carries TRBV28 and TRBJ2-7, with 8 bases identical to TRBD2. Germline CDR1 and CDR2: MDHEN and SYDVKM. The CDR3 spans 16 residues. The V segment lost 2 bases and the J segment 0 bases; nucleotides outside the gene matches: 6. The CDR3 nucleotides are TGTGCCAGCAGTTTAGATGGGCTAGCGGGCTCCTACGAGCAGTACTTC. Amino acids: CASSLDGLAGSYEQYF. Supplemented by reference TRBV28 and TRBJ2-7, the full variable domain reads DVKVTQSSRYLVKRTGEKVFLECVQDMDHENMFWYRQDPGLGLRLIYFSYDVKMKEKGDIPEGYSVSREKKERFSLILESASTNQTSMYLCASSLDGLAGSYEQYFGPGTRLTVT.

The CDR3 reads CASSYSTLAGAYEQYF. The CDR3 DNA is TGTGCCAGCAGTTACTCGACTCTAGCGGGAGCTTACGAGCAGTACTTC. The chain combines TRBV6-5 with TRBJ2-7; 10 bases fit TRBD2. This CDR3 region has 16 residues. Germline CDR1 and CDR2: MNHEY and SVGAGI. V shed 0 bases and J 4 bases; nucleotides not matched to a gene: 6.

This chain links TRBV6-1 with TRBJ2-1, with D maybe TRBD2 (5 bases). The CDR3 covers 13 residues. Germline V gives CDR1 MNHNS, CDR2 SASEGT. V was clipped by 7 bases and J by 7 bases, with 14 bases between them. CDR3 loop: CASMSSGWNEQFF. CDR3 in DNA: TGTGCCAGCATGTCGAGCGGTTGGAATGAGCAGTTCTTC.

The count of this clone is one. J is TRBJ2-7 and V is TRBV7-9; 7 nucleotides match TRBD2. Germline loops: CDR1 SEHNR, CDR2 FQNEAQ (reference sequence). CDR3 size: 19 residues. Germline trimming cut 1 base from V and 1 base from J; bases unmatched to any gene: 16. DNA for the CDR3: TGTGCCAGCAGCTTAGGTTCGGTGGGGGGGGGAGATGTTTCCTACGAGCAGTACTTC. Its protein is CASSLGSVGGGDVSYEQYF.

This clone turned up a few times. This sequence joins TRBV30 and TRBJ2-7, with unresolved D. This CDR3 contains 13 residues. Germline V gives CDR1 GTSNPN, CDR2 SVGIG (reference sequence). V lost 4 bases to trimming and J lost 0 bases, with 10 bases between them. The CDR3 coding sequence is TGTGCCTGGAACCGCGGTAGCTCCTACGAGCAGTACTTC. This encodes CAWNRGSSYEQYF.

This clone was recorded a few times. The chain recombines TRBV10-3 with TRBJ2-3, with 12 nucleotides matching TRBD2. CDR3 length: 14 residues. Per the germline V gene, CDR1 is ENHRY and CDR2 is SYGVKD. The V segment lost 7 bases and the J segment 3 bases; nucleotides outside the gene matches: 2. The CDR3 reads CAIKGLAGTDTQYF. CDR3 in DNA: TGTGCCATCAAAGGACTAGCGGGGACAGATACGCAGTATTTT.

The chain carries TRBV5-1 and TRBJ1-1; no clear D gene. The CDR3 has 14 amino acids. In germline, CDR1 is SGHRS, CDR2 YFSETQ. Trimming left V 4 bases short and J 5 bases short, with 15 bases between. The CDR3 bases are TGCGCCAGCAGCATAGACCCAGGAACGACTGAAGCTTTCTTT. Amino acids: CASSIDPGTTEAFF.

This chain uses TRBV6-4 with TRBJ2-1, with 9 bases lining up with TRBD1. The J segment lost 2 bases and the V segment lost 5 bases, leaving 4 bases of the junction unmatched. CDR1 MRHNA and CDR2 SNTAGT come from the germline V gene. The CDR3 sequence is 15 residues long. The CDR3 loop is CASSHTGGAYNEQFF. In DNA form, the CDR3 reads TGTGCCAGCAGTCATACAGGGGGCGCCTACAATGAGCAGTTCTTC.

The sample holds a few counts of this clone. The CDR3 DNA sequence: TGCGCCAGCAGCTTGGAACCGCCGAGAACGGAGCAGTACTTC. This codes for CASSLEPPRTEQYF. The chain joins TRBV5-1 to TRBJ2-7; D is ambiguous. V lost 0 bases and J 7 bases, leaving 14 bases between the germline ends. The CDR3 spans 14 residues. Germline lookup yields CDR1 SGHRS and CDR2 YFSETQ.

The gene calls are TRBV5-5 and TRBJ1-6; D is possibly TRBD1 (5 bases). CDR1 is SGHKS and CDR2 is YYEKEE in the germline V gene (reference sequence). With 4 bases removed from V and 7 bases from J, the gap between germline ends came to 18 bases. The CDR3 loop spans 16 amino acids. This chain's CDR3 is CASSLPDSPANSPLHF. The CDR3, as DNA: TGTGCCAGCAGCCTGCCCGACAGTCCAGCGAATTCACCCCTCCACTTT.

The V and J genes are TRBV2 and TRBJ2-1, with TRBD2 matching 11 bases. V trimming: 8 bases; J trimming: 9 bases; junction bases outside the gene matches: 15. Per the germline V gene, CDR1 is SNHLY and CDR2 is FYNNEI. The CDR3 is 16 amino acids. Written as DNA, the CDR3 is TGTGCCAGCCCAAAAGTCCCTAGCGGGGGGCCCAGTGAGCAGTTCTTC. This codes for CASPKVPSGGPSEQFF. Full variable domain (rest looked up from reference TRBV2 and TRBJ2-1): EPEVTQTPSHQVTQMGQEVILRCVPISNHLYFYWYRQILGQKVEFLVSFYNNEISEKSEIFDDQFSVERPDGSNFTLKIRSTKLEDSAMYFCASPKVPSGGPSEQFFGPGTRLTVL.

V is TRBV28 and J is TRBJ1-4; D is unclear. Germline CDR1 and CDR2: MDHEN and SYDVKM. The V gene lost 5 bases and the J gene lost 5 bases, with 21 bases spanning the gap. The CDR3 covers 17 residues. The CDR3 region has the DNA TGTGCCAGCAGTCCCCCCCGCAACCTAAAACCGAATGAAAAACTGTTTTTT. This sequence encodes CASSPPRNLKPNEKLFF.